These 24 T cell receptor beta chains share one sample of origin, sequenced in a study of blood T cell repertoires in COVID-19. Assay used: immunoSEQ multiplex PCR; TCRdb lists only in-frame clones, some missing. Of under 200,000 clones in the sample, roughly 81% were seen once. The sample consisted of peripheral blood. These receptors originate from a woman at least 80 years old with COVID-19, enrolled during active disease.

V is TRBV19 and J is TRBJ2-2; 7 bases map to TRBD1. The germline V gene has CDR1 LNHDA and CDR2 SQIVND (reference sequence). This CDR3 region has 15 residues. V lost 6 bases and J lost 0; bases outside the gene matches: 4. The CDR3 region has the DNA TGTGCCAGTAGCGAGGGGACAGCGAACACCGGGGAGCTGTTTTTT. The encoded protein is CASSEGTANTGELFF.

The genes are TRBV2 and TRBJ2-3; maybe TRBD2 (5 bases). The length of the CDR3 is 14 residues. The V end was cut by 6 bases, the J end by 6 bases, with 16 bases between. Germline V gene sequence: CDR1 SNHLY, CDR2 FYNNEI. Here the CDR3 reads CASSSGVGLDTQYF. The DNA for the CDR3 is TGTGCCAGCAGCTCCGGGGTGGGGTTGGATACGCAGTATTTT.

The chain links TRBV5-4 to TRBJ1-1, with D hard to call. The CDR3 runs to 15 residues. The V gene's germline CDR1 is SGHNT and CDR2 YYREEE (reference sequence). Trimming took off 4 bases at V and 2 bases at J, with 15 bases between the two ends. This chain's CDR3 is CASSPQLGLNTEAFF. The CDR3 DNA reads TGTGCCAGCAGCCCCCAGCTAGGTCTCAACACTGAAGCTTTCTTT.

The CDR3 DNA reads as TGTGCCAGTACCGCCCAGGGGGCGGCTAACTATGGCTACACCTTC. This sequence encodes CASTAQGAANYGYTF. V and J are TRBV19 and TRBJ1-2, with 8 nucleotides matching TRBD1. J lost 0 bases, V lost 7 bases, and 7 bases had no gene match. This CDR3 comprises 15 residues. Germline assignment: CDR1 LNHDA and CDR2 SQIVND (reference sequence).

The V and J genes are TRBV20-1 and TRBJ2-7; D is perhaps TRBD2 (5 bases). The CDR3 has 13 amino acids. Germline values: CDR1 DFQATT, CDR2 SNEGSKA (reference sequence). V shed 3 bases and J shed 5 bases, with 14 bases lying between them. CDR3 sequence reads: CSASLTSTDEQYF. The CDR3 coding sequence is TGCAGTGCTAGTCTCACTAGTACCGACGAGCAGTACTTC.

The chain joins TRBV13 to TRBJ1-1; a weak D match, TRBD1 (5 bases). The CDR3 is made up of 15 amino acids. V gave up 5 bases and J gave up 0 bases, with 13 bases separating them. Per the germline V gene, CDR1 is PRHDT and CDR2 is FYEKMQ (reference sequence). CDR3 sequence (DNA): TGTGCCAGCAGCCATACGGGACTCCTGAACACTGAAGCTTTCTTT. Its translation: CASSHTGLLNTEAFF. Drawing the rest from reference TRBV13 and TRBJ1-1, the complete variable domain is AAGVIQSPRHLIKEKRETATLKCYPIPRHDTVYWYQQGPGQDPQFLISFYEKMQSDKGSIPDRFSAQQFSDYHSELNMSSLELGDSALYFCASSHTGLLNTEAFFGQGTRLTVV.

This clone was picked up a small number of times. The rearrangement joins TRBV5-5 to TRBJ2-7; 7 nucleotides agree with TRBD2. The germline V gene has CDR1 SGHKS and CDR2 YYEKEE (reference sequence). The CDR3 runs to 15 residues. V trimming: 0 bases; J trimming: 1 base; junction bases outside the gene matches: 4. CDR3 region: CASSLANGGSYEQYF. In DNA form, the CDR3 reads TGTGCCAGCAGCTTGGCCAACGGGGGGTCCTACGAGCAGTACTTC.

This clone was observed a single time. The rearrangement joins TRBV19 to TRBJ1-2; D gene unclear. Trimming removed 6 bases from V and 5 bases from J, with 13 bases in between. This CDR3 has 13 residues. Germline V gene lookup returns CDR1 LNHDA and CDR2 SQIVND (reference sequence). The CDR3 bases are TGTGCCAGTAGAACACCCAATCTTTATGGCTACACCTTC. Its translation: CASRTPNLYGYTF.

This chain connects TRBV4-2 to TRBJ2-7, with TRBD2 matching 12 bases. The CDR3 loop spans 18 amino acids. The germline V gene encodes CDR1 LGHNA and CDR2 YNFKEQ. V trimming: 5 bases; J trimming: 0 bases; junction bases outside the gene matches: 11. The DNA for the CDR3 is TGTGCCAGCAGCAGCCGGACTAGCGGGAAGACGAGCTCCTACGAGCAGTACTTC. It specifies CASSSRTSGKTSSYEQYF.

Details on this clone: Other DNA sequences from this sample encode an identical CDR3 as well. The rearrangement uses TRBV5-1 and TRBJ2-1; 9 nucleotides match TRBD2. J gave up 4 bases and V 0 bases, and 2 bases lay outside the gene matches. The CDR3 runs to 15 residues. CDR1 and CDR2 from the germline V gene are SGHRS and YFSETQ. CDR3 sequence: CASSLDLAGYNEQFF. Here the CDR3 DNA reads TGCGCCAGCAGCTTGGACCTAGCGGGATACAATGAGCAGTTCTTC. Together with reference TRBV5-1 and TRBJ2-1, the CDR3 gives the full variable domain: KAGVTQTPRYLIKTRGQQVTLSCSPISGHRSVSWYQQTPGQGLQFLFEYFSETQRNKGNFPGRFSGRQFSNSRSEMNVSTLELGDSALYLCASSLDLAGYNEQFFGPGTRLTVL.

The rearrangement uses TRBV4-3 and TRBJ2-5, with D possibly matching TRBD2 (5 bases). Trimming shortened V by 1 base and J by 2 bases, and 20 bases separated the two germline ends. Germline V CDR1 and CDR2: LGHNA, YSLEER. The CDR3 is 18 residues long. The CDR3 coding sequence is TGCGCCAGCAGCCAAGGGGCCTCTAGCTTTTGGGGACAAGAGACCCAGTACTTC. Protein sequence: CASSQGASSFWGQETQYF.

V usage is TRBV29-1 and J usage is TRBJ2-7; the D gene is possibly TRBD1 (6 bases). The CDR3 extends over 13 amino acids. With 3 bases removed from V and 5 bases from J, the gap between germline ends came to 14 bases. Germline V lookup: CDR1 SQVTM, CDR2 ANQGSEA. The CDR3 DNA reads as TGCAGCGTTGACGGCAGGGGAAAGGACGAGCAGTACTTC. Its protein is CSVDGRGKDEQYF.

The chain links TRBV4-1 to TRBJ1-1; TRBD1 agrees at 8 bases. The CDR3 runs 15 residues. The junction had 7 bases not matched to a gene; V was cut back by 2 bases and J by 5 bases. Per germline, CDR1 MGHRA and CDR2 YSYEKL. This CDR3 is CASSQLDRVETEAFF. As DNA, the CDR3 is TGCGCCAGCAGCCAACTGGACAGGGTAGAGACTGAAGCTTTCTTT.

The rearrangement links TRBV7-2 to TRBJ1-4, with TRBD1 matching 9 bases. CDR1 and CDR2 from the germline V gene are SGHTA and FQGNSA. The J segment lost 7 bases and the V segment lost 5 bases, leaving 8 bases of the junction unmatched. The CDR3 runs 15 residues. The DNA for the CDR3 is TGTGCCAGCAGCAGACAGGGGGGTGAGGGTGAAAAACTGTTTTTT. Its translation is CASSRQGGEGEKLFF.

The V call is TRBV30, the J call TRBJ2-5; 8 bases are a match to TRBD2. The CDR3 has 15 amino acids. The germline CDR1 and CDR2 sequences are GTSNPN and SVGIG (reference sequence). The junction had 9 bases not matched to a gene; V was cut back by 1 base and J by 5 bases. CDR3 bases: TGTGCCTGGAGTGGCCCTCCCCGGGGGGGGGAGACCCAGTACTTC. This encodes CAWSGPPRGGETQYF.

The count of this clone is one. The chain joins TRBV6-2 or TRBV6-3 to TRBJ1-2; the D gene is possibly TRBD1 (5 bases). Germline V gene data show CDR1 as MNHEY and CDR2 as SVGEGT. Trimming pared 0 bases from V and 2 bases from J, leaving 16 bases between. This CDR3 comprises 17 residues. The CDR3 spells CASSYSYRQPGNYGYTF. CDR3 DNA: TGTGCCAGCAGTTACTCATATCGACAGCCAGGAAACTATGGCTACACCTTC.

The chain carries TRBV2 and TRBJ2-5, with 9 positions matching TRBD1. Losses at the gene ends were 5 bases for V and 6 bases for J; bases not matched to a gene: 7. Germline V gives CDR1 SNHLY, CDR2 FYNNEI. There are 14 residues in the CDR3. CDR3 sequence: CASSPGQGPKTQYF. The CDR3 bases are TGTGCCAGCAGTCCGGGACAGGGTCCGAAGACCCAGTACTTC.

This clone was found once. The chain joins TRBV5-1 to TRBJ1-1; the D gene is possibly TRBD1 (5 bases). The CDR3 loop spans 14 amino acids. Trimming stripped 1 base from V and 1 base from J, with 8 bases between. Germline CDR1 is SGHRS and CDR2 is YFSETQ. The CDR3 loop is CASSLQQANTEAFF. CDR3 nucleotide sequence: TGCGCCAGCAGCTTGCAACAGGCGAACACTGAAGCTTTCTTT.

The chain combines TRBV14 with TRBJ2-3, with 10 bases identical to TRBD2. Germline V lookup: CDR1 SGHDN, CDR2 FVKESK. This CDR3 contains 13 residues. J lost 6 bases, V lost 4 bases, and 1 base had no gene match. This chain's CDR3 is CASSLGLADTQYF. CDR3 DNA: TGTGCCAGCAGCCTGGGACTAGCGGATACGCAGTATTTT.

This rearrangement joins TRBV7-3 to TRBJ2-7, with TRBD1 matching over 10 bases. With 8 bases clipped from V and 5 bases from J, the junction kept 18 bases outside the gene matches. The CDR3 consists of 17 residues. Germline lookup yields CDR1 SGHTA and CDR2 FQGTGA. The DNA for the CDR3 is TGTGCCAGCCCGCTCCCCCTAGACAGGGGGCAATCCCACGAGCAGTACTTC. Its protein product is CASPLPLDRGQSHEQYF. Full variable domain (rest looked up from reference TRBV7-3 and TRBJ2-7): GAGVSQTPSNKVTEKGKYVELRCDPISGHTALYWYRQSLGQGPEFLIYFQGTGAADDSGLPNDRFFAVRPEGSVSTLKIQRTERGDSAVYLCASPLPLDRGQSHEQYFGPGTRLTVT.

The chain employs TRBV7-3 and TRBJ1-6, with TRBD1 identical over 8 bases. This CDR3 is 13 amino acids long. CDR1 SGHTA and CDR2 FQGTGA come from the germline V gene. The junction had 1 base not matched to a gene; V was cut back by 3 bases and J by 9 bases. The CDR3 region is CASSFGQGSPLHF. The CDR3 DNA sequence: TGTGCCAGCAGCTTCGGACAGGGTTCACCCCTCCACTTT. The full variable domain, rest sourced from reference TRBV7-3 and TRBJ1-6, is GAGVSQTPSNKVTEKGKYVELRCDPISGHTALYWYRQSLGQGPEFLIYFQGTGAADDSGLPNDRFFAVRPEGSVSTLKIQRTERGDSAVYLCASSFGQGSPLHFGNGTRLTVT.

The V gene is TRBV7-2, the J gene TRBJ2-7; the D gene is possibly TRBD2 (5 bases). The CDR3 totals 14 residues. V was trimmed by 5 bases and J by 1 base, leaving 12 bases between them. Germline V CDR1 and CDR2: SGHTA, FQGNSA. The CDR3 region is CASSQRSGSYEQYF. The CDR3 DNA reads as TGTGCCAGCAGCCAAAGAAGCGGTTCCTACGAGCAGTACTTC.

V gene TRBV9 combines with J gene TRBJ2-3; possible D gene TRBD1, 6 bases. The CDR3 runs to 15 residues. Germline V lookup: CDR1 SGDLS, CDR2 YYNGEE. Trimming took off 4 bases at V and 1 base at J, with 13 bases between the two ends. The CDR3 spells CASSQTQGRTDTQYF. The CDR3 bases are TGTGCCAGCAGCCAGACACAGGGACGCACAGATACGCAGTATTTT.

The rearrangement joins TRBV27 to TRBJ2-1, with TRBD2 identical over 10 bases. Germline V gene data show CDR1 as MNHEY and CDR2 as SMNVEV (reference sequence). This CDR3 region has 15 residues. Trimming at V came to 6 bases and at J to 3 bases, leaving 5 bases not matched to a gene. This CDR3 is CASSRGLAVYNEQFF. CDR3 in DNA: TGTGCCAGCAGCCGCGGACTAGCGGTCTACAATGAGCAGTTCTTC.